The entry below gives a single T cell receptor (beta chain) sequence along with its context. As yet, its antigen is unknown. This sample is drawn from a study of cytomegalovirus exposure and HLA in healthy donors. Study summary: Per a later analysis, the 666 first-cohort and 120 or so validation repertoires shared one platform.

Study-wide points: Most TCRs appeared rarely, but some public TCRs recurred in many donors. Associated with cytomegalovirus, according to the listing, were around 160 TCR beta chains.

Produced via immunoSEQ multiplex PCR; TCRdb's table is partial and in-frame only. The data contain 200,000 to 250,000 clones, 80% to 90% of them singletons. Germline trimming cut 0 bases from V and 7 bases from J; bases unmatched to any gene: 5. CDR3 length equals 14 residues. Germline V gives CDR1 SGHRS, CDR2 YFSETQ. This sequence was found in a woman younger than 30 in good health and CMV-seropositive. V is TRBV5-1 and J is TRBJ1-2, with TRBD1 matching 8 bases. The sample taken for sequencing was PBMCs. The CDR3 here is CASSLEDRGGGYTF. For the CDR3, the DNA is TGCGCCAGCAGCTTGGAAGACAGGGGCGGTGGCTACACCTTC.